These 20 T cell receptor beta chains were sequenced from one sample in a study of CD8 T cells in ankylosing spondylitis. TCRdb itself ran the 5' RACE reads through MiXCR, one entry per CDR3 protein. The table records 150,000 to 200,000 distinct CDR3 sequences, approximately 32% of them present only once. Sequencing was carried out using synovial fluid, either unsorted or a sorted T cell fraction (not recorded which). Receptors were obtained from a male donor with ankylosing spondylitis.

This clonotype was counted ten times or more. The chain links TRBV27 to TRBJ1-1; no clear D. CDR3 size: 14 residues. Germline V CDR1 and CDR2: MNHEY, SMNVEV (reference sequence). The ends were cut back, 8 bases at V and 1 base at J, with 14 bases in the middle. CDR3 sequence (DNA): TGTGCCAGCGCAGAAGTGTACAAGAACACTGAAGCTTTCTTT. It specifies CASAEVYKNTEAFF.

The rearrangement links TRBV10-3 to TRBJ2-4, with D possibly being TRBD1 or TRBD2 (5 bases each). Trimming took 2 bases from V and 1 from J, leaving 21 bases between them. This CDR3 is 19 amino acids long. Germline V gives CDR1 ENHRY, CDR2 SYGVKD. The CDR3 nucleotides read TGTGCCATCAGTGAGCCCGGGACCGGGTTTAATGCGGCCAAAAACATTCAGTACTTC. It specifies CAISEPGTGFNAAKNIQYF.

This clonotype has more than one count but fewer than ten. The CDR3 DNA sequence: TGTGCCAGCAGCTTGGGAGGGCGCCCCCTCCACGAGCAGTACTTC. This sequence encodes CASSLGGRPLHEQYF. This chain connects TRBV7-2 to TRBJ2-7; TRBD2 matches at 7 bases. The CDR3 sequence is 15 residues long. Germline V gene data show CDR1 as SGHTA and CDR2 as FQGNSA. V was pared by 3 bases and J by 5 bases, with 10 bases of the junction left unmatched.

The chain has TRBV20-1 and TRBJ2-5, with 12 bases that match TRBD2. Germline V gene sequence: CDR1 DFQATT, CDR2 SNEGSKA (reference sequence). The CDR3 totals 14 residues. The V gene end was trimmed by 5 bases and the J gene end by 5 bases; junction bases not matched to a gene: 6. The CDR3, as DNA: TGCAGTGCTTCCAAGACTAGCGGGGGTGAGACCCAGTACTTC. Translated: CSASKTSGGETQYF.

The chain couples TRBV29-1 to TRBJ2-1; D possibly corresponds to TRBD2 (6 bases). Trimming took off 8 bases at V and 8 bases at J, with 13 bases between the two ends. Germline V lookup: CDR1 SQVTM, CDR2 ANQGSEA. The CDR3 is 11 amino acids. CDR3 nucleotide sequence: TGCAGCTCCCGTGGAGGGCATGAGCAGTTCTTC. Translating gives CSSRGGHEQFF.

CDR3 bases: TGTGCCAGCAGCCCCGGCGGATCATACTATGGCTACACCTTC. Translating it yields CASSPGGSYYGYTF. This chain uses TRBV9 with TRBJ1-2; D unclear. CDR1 and CDR2 (germline): SGDLS, YYNGEE. This CDR3 comprises 14 residues. Deletions cut 4 bases from V and 3 bases from J, with 13 bases between.

J is TRBJ2-3 and V is TRBV5-5; 8 bases fit TRBD2. Trimming at V came to 1 base and at J to 3 bases, leaving 7 bases not matched to a gene. CDR1 and CDR2 from the germline V gene are SGHKS and YYEKEE (reference sequence). This CDR3 is built from 16 residues. CDR3 region: CASSLRLATMTDTQYF. CDR3 coding DNA: TGTGCCAGCAGCTTGAGACTAGCGACAATGACAGATACGCAGTATTTT.

This clonotype was counted many times. The chain uses TRBV6-2 or TRBV6-3 and TRBJ1-1; D remains unclear. V lost 4 bases and J 0 bases, leaving 9 bases between the germline ends. The CDR3 is 14 amino acids. Per the germline V gene, CDR1 is MNHEY and CDR2 is SVGEGT. CDR3 in DNA: TGTGCCAGCAGTTTGGCGAATCTGAACACTGAAGCTTTCTTT. Its translation is CASSLANLNTEAFF.

This clonotype was found a few times. V usage is TRBV20-1 and J usage is TRBJ1-1, with D uncertain. The germline V gene has CDR1 DFQATT and CDR2 SNEGSKA (reference sequence). The CDR3 contains 15 residues. V was cut by 0 bases and J by 1 base, with 12 bases left in between. This chain's CDR3 is CSARDWGRQNTEAFF. CDR3 nucleotide sequence: TGCAGTGCTAGAGATTGGGGTCGACAGAACACTGAAGCTTTCTTT.

This clonotype came up a few times. The chain recombines TRBV6-1 with TRBJ1-1, with D tentatively TRBD1 (5 bases). Deletions cut 5 bases from V and 8 bases from J, with 15 bases between. The CDR3 covers 13 residues. Germline lookup yields CDR1 MNHNS and CDR2 SASEGT. In DNA form, the CDR3 reads TGTGCCAGCAGTCCCAGATGGGGGTCGGAAGCTTTCTTT. This translates into CASSPRWGSEAFF.

The table lists this clonotype with a count of one. The chain is built from TRBV16 and TRBJ2-7; the match to TRBD2 covers 10 bases. Germline V gene sequence: CDR1 KGHSY, CDR2 FQNENV. The CDR3 runs to 15 residues. The junction had 7 bases not matched to a gene; V was cut back by 4 bases and J by 4 bases. Written as DNA, the CDR3 is TGTGCCAGCAGCCTGGAGCCTAGCGGGGGTTACGAGCAGTACTTC. It yields the protein CASSLEPSGGYEQYF.

This clonotype has at least ten counts. The V and J genes are TRBV15 and TRBJ1-4; 9 bases map to TRBD1. The CDR3 spans 15 residues. V was pared by 1 base and J by 8 bases, with 5 bases of the junction left unmatched. From germline, CDR1 is LNHNV and CDR2 YYDKDF (reference sequence). The CDR3 DNA reads TGTGCCACCAGCAGAGGAGGGACAGGGACGGAAAAACTGTTTTTT. It is translated as CATSRGGTGTEKLFF.

The chain employs TRBV28 and TRBJ2-1; D tentatively reads TRBD1 or TRBD2 (5 bases each). Deletions cut 6 bases from V and 4 bases from J, with 16 bases between. CDR3 length: 15 residues. CDR1 is MDHEN, CDR2 SYDVKM, per germline. The CDR3 loop reads CASSPAGTVYNEQFF. The DNA for the CDR3 is TGTGCCAGCAGCCCCGCCGGGACGGTATACAATGAGCAGTTCTTC.

This clonotype came up many times. The gene calls are TRBV5-1 and TRBJ2-7; unclear D gene. Between the trimmed V and J ends, which lost 5 bases and 6 bases, there was a span of 12 bases. The CDR3 length is 12 residues. CDR1 SGHRS and CDR2 YFSETQ come from the germline V gene. In DNA, the CDR3 is TGCGCCAGCAGTTACCAAACGGGCGAGCAGTACTTC. Amino acid sequence: CASSYQTGEQYF.

This clonotype was counted between two and nine times. Written as DNA, the CDR3 is TGTGCCAGCAGTAGGGACAGGGGCACTGAAGCTTTCTTT. This codes for CASSRDRGTEAFF. The rearrangement joins TRBV6-1 to TRBJ1-1; 10 bases are a match to TRBD1. After removal of 5 bases from V and 4 bases from J, the junction contained 1 base not matched to a gene. Germline CDR1 and CDR2: MNHNS and SASEGT. CDR3 size: 13 residues.

The rearrangement uses TRBV28 and TRBJ2-3; TRBD1 matches 7 bases. The V gene's germline CDR1 is MDHEN and CDR2 SYDVKM. V trimming: 2 bases; J trimming: 5 bases; junction bases outside the gene matches: 4. The CDR3 spans 14 residues. The CDR3 loop is CASSLRYRGDTQYF. CDR3 in DNA: TGTGCCAGCAGTTTAAGGTACAGGGGAGATACGCAGTATTTT.

In this sample, this clonotype turned up a few times. The chain employs TRBV28 and TRBJ1-3, with 11 bases that match TRBD1. The CDR3 has 15 residues. In germline, CDR1 is MDHEN, CDR2 SYDVKM. Trimming removed 6 bases from V and 7 bases from J; junction bases left unmatched: 8. In nucleotides, the CDR3 is TGTGCCAGCAGGGAAGACGGGACAGGGGGGAACACCATATATTTT. Amino acids: CASREDGTGGNTIYF.

The chain recombines TRBV7-9 with TRBJ1-4; D is ambiguous. This CDR3 is 15 amino acids long. Trimming removed 4 bases at V and 5 bases at J, with 14 bases between. CDR1 is SEHNR and CDR2 is FQNEAQ in the germline V gene (reference sequence). This chain's CDR3 is CASSSYSTPNEKLFF. DNA of the CDR3: TGTGCCAGCAGCTCATACAGCACCCCAAATGAAAAACTGTTTTTT.

This clonotype occurred a few times. The J gene is TRBJ2-7, the V gene TRBV12-3 or TRBV12-4, with D tentatively TRBD1 (5 bases). Trimming took 3 bases from V and 2 from J, leaving 8 bases between them. The CDR3 is 13 amino acids. The CDR3 DNA reads as TGTGCCAGCAGTTTGTACAGGCCCTACGAGCAGTACTTC. It encodes CASSLYRPYEQYF.

This clonotype was picked up many times. The chain uses TRBV20-1 and TRBJ1-1; D uncertain. The CDR3 has 17 amino acids. The germline V gene has CDR1 DFQATT and CDR2 SNEGSKA (reference sequence). The ends were cut back, 0 bases at V and 0 bases at J, with 17 bases in the middle. Here the CDR3 DNA reads TGCAGTGCTAGAGATGGAGTACGAGCAGGATTGAACACTGAAGCTTTCTTT. Its protein is CSARDGVRAGLNTEAFF.